The 28 T cell receptor beta chains below were found in one sample sequenced in a study of beta chain features in type 1 diabetes (dated by TCRdb to 2017 to 2018). Receptor amplification or capture employed the immunoSEQ multiplex PCR assay. The High Capacity cDNA Reverse Transcription Kit was used to reverse transcribe all of the isolated RNA, meaning that expressed TCRB transcripts were what got sequenced. As stored in TCRdb, this immuneACCESS dataset retains in-frame rearrangements with V and J assigned. A fraction of the clones does not appear; measured against another copy, unresolved V genes explain less than half of the discrepancy, and the remainder lacks a known reason. The sample includes more than 300,000 clones, with 10% to 15% observed a single time. The ten largest clones take up about 0.018% of the sample. Sequenced material: naive CD4+ T cells from blood. The sample's cell subset or site label, decoded: true naive CD4+ T cells. The origin of the receptors is a man between 18 and 35 years old in good health.

The chain combines TRBV7-3 with TRBJ2-7, with D hard to call. This CDR3 spans 13 amino acids. Between the trimmed V and J ends, which lost 2 bases and 3 bases, there was a span of 8 bases. Germline V CDR1 and CDR2: SGHTA, FQGTGA. The CDR3 DNA sequence: TGTGCCAGCAGCTTAGGCCCAATCTACGAGCAGTACTTC. Translation gives CASSLGPIYEQYF.

This clone was detected a few times. The J gene is TRBJ1-2, the V gene TRBV19, with a weak D call TRBD1 (5 bases). The germline CDR1 and CDR2 sequences are LNHDA and SQIVND (reference sequence). CDR3 length: 16 amino acids. V was pared by 7 bases and J by 4 bases, with 22 bases between. CDR3 DNA: TGTGCCAGTACCCACCGCCCGGGGCGCGGGGCCTATGGCTACACCTTC. This encodes CASTHRPGRGAYGYTF.

This sequence joins TRBV5-1 and TRBJ2-7; TRBD2 is a possible D gene (6 bases). The CDR3 spans 16 residues. The V gene's germline CDR1 is SGHRS and CDR2 YFSETQ. The V end was cut by 4 bases, the J end by 3 bases, with 20 bases between. This chain's CDR3 is CASSLTTGTGYYEQYF. CDR3 DNA sequence: TGCGCCAGCAGCCTAACAACCGGGACTGGATACTACGAGCAGTACTTC.

This clone turned up a few times. The chain couples TRBV30 to TRBJ2-7, with TRBD2 matching over 12 bases. V dropped 1 base and J dropped 3; count of bases not matched to a gene: 1. Germline CDR1 is GTSNPN and CDR2 is SVGIG (reference sequence). The CDR3 runs to 14 residues. CDR3 sequence reads: CAWSGLAGDYEQYF. For the CDR3, the DNA is TGTGCCTGGAGTGGACTAGCGGGAGACTACGAGCAGTACTTC.

This clone was seen only a few times. The chain is built from TRBV6-5 and TRBJ2-5; D is uncertain. Trimming took 8 bases from V and 5 from J, leaving 6 bases between them. The CDR3 spans 10 residues. Germline CDR1 is MNHEY and CDR2 is SVGAGI. The CDR3: CASLMETQYF. DNA of the CDR3: TGTGCCAGCTTAATGGAGACCCAGTACTTC.

This clone was detected a few times. J is TRBJ2-3 and V is TRBV4-2, with 8 bases fitting TRBD2. The V gene end was trimmed by 7 bases and the J gene end by 5 bases; junction bases not matched to a gene: 8. The germline CDR1 and CDR2 sequences are LGHNA and YNFKEQ. CDR3 length equals 14 residues. In nucleotides, the CDR3 is TGTGCCAGCACTTCCGGGACTAGTCAAGATACGCAGTATTTT. Its protein product is CASTSGTSQDTQYF.

This clone was detected only a few times. The chain joins TRBV5-1 to TRBJ2-5, with D perhaps matching TRBD2 (6 bases). The CDR3 is 14 amino acids. CDR1 SGHRS and CDR2 YFSETQ come from the germline V gene. Deletions cut 0 bases from V and 5 bases from J, with 11 bases between. The CDR3 is CASSLEDYRETQYF. The CDR3 DNA sequence: TGCGCCAGCAGCTTGGAGGACTATCGGGAGACCCAGTACTTC.

This clone showed up just a few times. The chain combines TRBV5-4 with TRBJ2-7; 8 bases are shared with TRBD1. In germline, CDR1 is SGHNT, CDR2 YYREEE (reference sequence). The trim removed 4 bases at V and 3 bases at J, leaving 3 bases unmatched. The CDR3 length is 13 residues. CDR3 loop: CASSPDRGYEQYF. The CDR3 DNA is TGTGCCAGCAGCCCCGACAGGGGCTACGAGCAGTACTTC.

CDR3 sequence reads: CASSYYGQGARGNTIYF. The CDR3 region has the DNA TGTGCCAGCAGCTACTACGGACAGGGGGCGAGGGGAAACACCATATATTTT. V gene TRBV5-6 combines with J gene TRBJ1-3; 11 nucleotides agree with TRBD1. The V and J ends lost 3 bases and 4 bases, in that order; junction bases with no gene match: 9. The germline V gene encodes CDR1 SGHDT and CDR2 YYEEEE. The CDR3 sequence is 17 residues long.

V usage is TRBV19 and J usage is TRBJ2-1, with 10 bases matching TRBD1. The CDR3 sequence is 17 residues long. From germline, CDR1 is LNHDA and CDR2 SQIVND (reference sequence). J lost 4 bases, V lost 3 bases, and 9 bases had no gene match. The CDR3 here is CASSIAGTGVRYNEQFF. The CDR3 DNA reads TGTGCCAGTAGTATTGCCGGGACAGGGGTGCGGTACAATGAGCAGTTCTTC. Based on the CDR3 plus reference TRBV19 and TRBJ2-1, the full variable domain is DGGITQSPKYLFRKEGQNVTLSCEQNLNHDAMYWYRQDPGQGLRLIYYSQIVNDFQKGDIAEGYSVSREKKESFPLTVTSAQKNPTAFYLCASSIAGTGVRYNEQFFGPGTRLTVL.

In this sample, this clone turned up a few times. The rearrangement joins TRBV5-1 to TRBJ2-5, with 10 bases aligning to TRBD1. Germline CDR1 is SGHRS and CDR2 is YFSETQ. The CDR3 consists of 15 residues. The V and J ends lost 4 bases and 5 bases, in that order; junction bases with no gene match: 8. The CDR3 DNA is TGCGCCAGCAGCGCGGGGGGACAGGGGCAGGAGACCCAGTACTTC. This codes for CASSAGGQGQETQYF.

The CDR3 DNA sequence: TGTGCCTGTGACAGGGGCTATGGCTACACCTTC. It encodes CACDRGYGYTF. The chain links TRBV30 to TRBJ1-2; TRBD1 aligns across 8 bases. J was trimmed by 4 bases and V by 6 bases; bases with no gene match: 1. Germline-derived CDR1 and CDR2 are GTSNPN and SVGIG (reference sequence). The CDR3 covers 11 residues.

The chain combines TRBV11-3 with TRBJ2-1; perhaps TRBD2 as D (5 bases). Trimming left V 4 bases short and J 0 bases short, with 10 bases between. Germline lookup yields CDR1 SGHNT and CDR2 YENEEA. The CDR3 is 15 residues long. In DNA form, the CDR3 reads TGTGCCAGCAGCTCGGATGGGAGCTCCTACAATGAGCAGTTCTTC. It encodes CASSSDGSSYNEQFF.

This clone was observed a few times. V is TRBV15 and J is TRBJ1-2; 9 bases fit TRBD1. Germline CDR1 LNHNV, CDR2 YYDKDF (reference sequence). This CDR3 has 15 amino acids. V shed 1 base, J shed 7 bases, and the junction held 7 bases outside the gene matches. CDR3 in amino acids: CATSRVQTGGFGYTF. CDR3 DNA sequence: TGTGCCACCAGCAGAGTCCAAACAGGGGGCTTTGGCTACACCTTC.

The sample holds a few counts of this clone. The CDR3: CASSRGWRGETQYF. The CDR3 nucleotides are TGTGCCAGCAGCCGCGGTTGGAGGGGAGAGACCCAGTACTTC. The genes are TRBV14 and TRBJ2-5; D might be TRBD2 (6 bases). CDR3 size: 14 residues. Germline CDR1 SGHDN, CDR2 FVKESK. Trimming took off 4 bases at V and 4 bases at J, with 13 bases between the two ends.

CDR3 in amino acids: CASSMTSGGNNEQFF. The CDR3 nucleotides read TGCGCCAGCAGCATGACTAGCGGGGGGAACAATGAGCAGTTCTTC. V and J are TRBV5-1 and TRBJ2-1, with TRBD2 identical over 13 bases. This CDR3 is 15 amino acids long. With V trimmed by 4 bases and J by 5 bases, 3 bases remained unmatched. Per germline, CDR1 SGHRS and CDR2 YFSETQ.

This chain uses TRBV7-9 with TRBJ1-5, with TRBD1 identical over 7 bases. Trimming took 3 bases from V and 6 from J; bases not matched to a gene: 5. There are 14 residues in the CDR3. Looked up from germline, CDR1 is SEHNR and CDR2 is FQNEAQ (reference sequence). In nucleotides, the CDR3 is TGTGCCAGCAGCTTCCGACAGGGTCCTCAGCCCCAGCATTTT. This codes for CASSFRQGPQPQHF.

This chain connects TRBV27 to TRBJ2-1; 12 bases line up with TRBD2. Germline assignment: CDR1 MNHEY and CDR2 SMNVEV (reference sequence). The CDR3 contains 15 residues. V shed 5 bases, J shed 6 bases, and the junction held 5 bases outside the gene matches. The CDR3 DNA follows: TGTGCCAGCAGTCATACTAGCGGGAGGCTCAATGAGCAGTTCTTC. Amino acid sequence: CASSHTSGRLNEQFF.

The chain carries TRBV7-3 and TRBJ2-3, with D hard to call. CDR1 SGHTA and CDR2 FQGTGA come from the germline V gene. Trimming removed 5 bases at V and 1 base at J, with 10 bases between. The CDR3 length is 14 residues. The CDR3 reads CASSPRPGTDTQYF. CDR3 sequence (DNA): TGTGCCAGCAGCCCGCGTCCCGGCACAGATACGCAGTATTTT.

The rearrangement uses TRBV5-4 and TRBJ2-1, with D hard to call. CDR1 is SGHNT and CDR2 is YYREEE in the germline V gene (reference sequence). The CDR3 covers 11 residues. Trimming removed 0 bases at V and 16 bases at J, with 11 bases between. The CDR3 DNA reads TGTGCCAGCAGCTTGGGTGAGGTTGGCTTCTTC. Protein sequence: CASSLGEVGFF.

In its sample, this clone was seen a few times. The chain is built from TRBV28 and TRBJ2-3; 10 bases agree with TRBD1. This CDR3 contains 18 residues. Germline V gene sequence: CDR1 MDHEN, CDR2 SYDVKM. Trimming took 0 bases from V and 2 from J; bases not matched to a gene: 8. CDR3 nucleotides: TGTGCCAGCAGTTTATGGGACAGGGGGATGGCAAACACAGATACGCAGTATTTT. Translation gives CASSLWDRGMANTDTQYF.

This clone was recorded a few times. CDR3 DNA sequence: TGCGCCAGCAGCCCTCCACTAGCGGGAGATGAGACCCAGTACTTC. This sequence encodes CASSPPLAGDETQYF. The chain couples TRBV5-1 to TRBJ2-5, with TRBD2 matching 11 bases. The CDR3 runs to 15 residues. Trimming at V came to 4 bases and at J to 5 bases, leaving 7 bases not matched to a gene. From germline, CDR1 is SGHRS and CDR2 YFSETQ.

The CDR3 spells CASSSGRETQYF. DNA of the CDR3: TGTGCCAGCAGCTCAGGGAGGGAGACCCAGTACTTC. This sequence joins TRBV7-6 and TRBJ2-5; perhaps TRBD2 as D (6 bases). This CDR3 spans 12 amino acids. Germline CDR1 SGHVS, CDR2 FNYEAQ. Trimming took off 4 bases at V and 5 bases at J, with 8 bases between the two ends.

The gene calls are TRBV6-5 and TRBJ2-2; D ambiguous. The CDR3 has 12 amino acids. Deletions cut 5 bases from V and 7 bases from J, with 8 bases between. Germline V gene sequence: CDR1 MNHEY, CDR2 SVGAGI. DNA for the CDR3: TGTGCCAGCAGTCTCCGACTCGGGGAGCTGTTTTTT. Translation: CASSLRLGELFF.

The rearrangement links TRBV28 to TRBJ2-7, with 11 bases lining up with TRBD1. Germline assignment: CDR1 MDHEN and CDR2 SYDVKM. The CDR3 runs 15 residues. After removal of 6 bases from V and 4 bases from J, the junction contained 8 bases not matched to a gene. The CDR3: CASRRTGGSSYEQYF. The CDR3 bases are TGTGCCAGCAGGCGGACAGGGGGCTCCAGTTACGAGCAGTACTTC.

The chain joins TRBV6-6 to TRBJ1-2, with D maybe TRBD1 (5 bases). Germline lookup yields CDR1 MNHNY and CDR2 SVGAGI (reference sequence). V dropped 6 bases and J dropped 0 bases, with 14 bases sitting between them. This CDR3 contains 15 residues. CDR3 amino acids: CASRARQPANYGYTF. The CDR3 DNA follows: TGTGCCAGCAGGGCCCGACAGCCAGCTAACTATGGCTACACCTTC.

This clone has just a few counts. V is TRBV18 and J is TRBJ2-1, with TRBD1 matching 11 bases. The CDR3 is made up of 15 amino acids. CDR1 is KGHSH and CDR2 is LQKENI in the germline V gene. Losses at the gene ends were 4 bases for V and 4 bases for J; bases not matched to a gene: 3. CDR3 region: CASSQGQGAYNEQFF. DNA for the CDR3: TGTGCCAGCTCACAAGGACAGGGGGCATACAATGAGCAGTTCTTC.

The chain uses TRBV7-9 and TRBJ2-3, with 13 bases aligning to TRBD2. After removal of 5 bases from V and 5 bases from J, the junction contained 4 bases not matched to a gene. Germline V gene lookup returns CDR1 SEHNR and CDR2 FQNEAQ (reference sequence). The CDR3 sequence is 15 residues long. The CDR3 here is CASSPTSGRIDTQYF. CDR3 DNA sequence: TGTGCCAGCAGCCCGACTAGCGGGAGGATAGATACGCAGTATTTT.